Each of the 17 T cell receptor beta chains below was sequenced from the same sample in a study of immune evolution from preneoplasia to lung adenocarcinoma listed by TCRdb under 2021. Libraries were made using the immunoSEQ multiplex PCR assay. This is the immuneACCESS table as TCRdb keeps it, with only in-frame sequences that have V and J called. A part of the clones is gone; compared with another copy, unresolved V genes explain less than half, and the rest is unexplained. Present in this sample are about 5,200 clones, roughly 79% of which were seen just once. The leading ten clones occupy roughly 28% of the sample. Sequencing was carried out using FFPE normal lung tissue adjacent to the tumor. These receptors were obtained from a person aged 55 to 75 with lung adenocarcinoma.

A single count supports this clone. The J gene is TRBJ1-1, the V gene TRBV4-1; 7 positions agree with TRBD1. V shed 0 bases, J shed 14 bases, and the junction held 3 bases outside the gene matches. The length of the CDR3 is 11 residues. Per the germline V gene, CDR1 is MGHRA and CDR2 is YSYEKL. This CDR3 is CASSQDRGKFF. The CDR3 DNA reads TGCGCCAGCAGCCAAGACAGGGGGAAGTTCTTT.

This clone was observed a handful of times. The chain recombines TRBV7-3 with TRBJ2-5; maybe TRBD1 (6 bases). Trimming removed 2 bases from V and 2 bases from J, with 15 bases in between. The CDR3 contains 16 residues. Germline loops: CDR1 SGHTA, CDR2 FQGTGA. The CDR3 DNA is TGTGCCAGCAGCTTACTTGGTCTGGGGGCTCAAGAGACCCAGTACTTC. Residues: CASSLLGLGAQETQYF.

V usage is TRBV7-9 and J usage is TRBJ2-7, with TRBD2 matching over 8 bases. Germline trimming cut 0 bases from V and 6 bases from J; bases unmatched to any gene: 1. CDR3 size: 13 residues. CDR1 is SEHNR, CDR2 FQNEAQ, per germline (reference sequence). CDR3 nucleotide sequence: TGTGCCAGCAGCTTAGCCGGGGGGGTCGAGCAGTACTTC. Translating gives CASSLAGGVEQYF.

The CDR3, as DNA: TGCAGCTTTGGATCACGGCCAAACAATGAGCAGTTCTTC. Its protein product is CSFGSRPNNEQFF. J is TRBJ2-1 and V is TRBV29-1; D is uncertain. Germline CDR1 SQVTM, CDR2 ANQGSEA. This CDR3 spans 13 amino acids. V gave up 8 bases and J gave up 5 bases, with 16 bases separating them.

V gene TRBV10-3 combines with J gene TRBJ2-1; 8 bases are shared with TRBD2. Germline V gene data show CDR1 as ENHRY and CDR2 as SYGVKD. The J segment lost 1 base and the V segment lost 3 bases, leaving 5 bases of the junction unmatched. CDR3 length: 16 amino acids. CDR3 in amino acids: CAISDSGGPSYNEQFF. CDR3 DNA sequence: TGTGCCATCAGTGACTCGGGGGGGCCGTCCTACAATGAGCAGTTCTTC.

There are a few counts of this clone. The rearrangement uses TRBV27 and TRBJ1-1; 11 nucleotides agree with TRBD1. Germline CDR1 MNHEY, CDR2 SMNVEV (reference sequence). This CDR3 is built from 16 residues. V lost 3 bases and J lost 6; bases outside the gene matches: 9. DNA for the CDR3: TGTGCCAGCAGTTTCCGTCCAGGGACAGGGGGGGCTGAAGCTTTCTTT. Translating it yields CASSFRPGTGGAEAFF.

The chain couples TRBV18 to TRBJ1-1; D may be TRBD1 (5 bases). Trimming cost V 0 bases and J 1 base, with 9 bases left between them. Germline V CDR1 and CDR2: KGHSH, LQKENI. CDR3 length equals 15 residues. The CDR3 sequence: CASSPPSTGNTEAFF. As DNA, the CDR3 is TGTGCCAGCTCACCACCGTCAACAGGGAACACTGAAGCTTTCTTT.

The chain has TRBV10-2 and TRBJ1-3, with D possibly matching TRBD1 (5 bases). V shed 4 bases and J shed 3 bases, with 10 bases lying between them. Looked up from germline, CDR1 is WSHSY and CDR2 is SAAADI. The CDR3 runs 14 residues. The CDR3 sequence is CASSVPGGGNTIYF. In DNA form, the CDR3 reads TGCGCCAGCAGTGTTCCCGGGGGTGGAAACACCATATATTTT.

The CDR3 here is CASSSNRSPRDYGYTF. Here the CDR3 DNA reads TGTGCCAGCAGTTCCAACAGATCACCACGGGACTATGGCTACACCTTC. The J gene is TRBJ1-2, the V gene TRBV6-6, with D uncertain. Germline CDR1 MNHNY, CDR2 SVGAGI (reference sequence). CDR3 size: 16 residues. V lost 4 bases and J 3 bases, leaving 18 bases between the germline ends.

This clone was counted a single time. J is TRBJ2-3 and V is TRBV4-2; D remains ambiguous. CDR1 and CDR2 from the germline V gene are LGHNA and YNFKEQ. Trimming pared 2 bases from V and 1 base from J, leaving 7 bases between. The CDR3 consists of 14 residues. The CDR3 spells CASSQSPGTDTQYF. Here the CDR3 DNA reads TGTGCCAGCAGCCAAAGTCCTGGCACAGATACGCAGTATTTT.

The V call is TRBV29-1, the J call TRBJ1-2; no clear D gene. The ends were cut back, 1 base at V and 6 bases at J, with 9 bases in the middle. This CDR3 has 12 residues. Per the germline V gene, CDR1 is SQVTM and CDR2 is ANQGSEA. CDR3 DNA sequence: TGCAGCGTTGAAGTTAACGGGGATGGCTACACCTTC. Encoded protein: CSVEVNGDGYTF. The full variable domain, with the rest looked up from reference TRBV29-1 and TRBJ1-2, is SAVISQKPSRDICQRGTSLTIQCQVDSQVTMMFWYRQQPGQSLTLIATANQGSEATYESGFVIDKFPISRPNLTFSTLTVSNMSPEDSSIYLCSVEVNGDGYTFGSGTRLTVV.

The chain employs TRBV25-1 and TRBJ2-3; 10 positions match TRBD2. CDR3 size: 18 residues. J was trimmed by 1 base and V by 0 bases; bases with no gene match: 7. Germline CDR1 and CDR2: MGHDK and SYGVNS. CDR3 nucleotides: TGTGCCAGCAGTGAATATTTCCCGCTAGCGGGAGGCACAGATACGCAGTATTTT. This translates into CASSEYFPLAGGTDTQYF.

CDR3 DNA sequence: TGTGCCAGCAGTTTAGGAGCGGGGTCTACCTACGAGCAGTACTTC. This codes for CASSLGAGSTYEQYF. The chain combines TRBV27 with TRBJ2-7; 7 bases match TRBD2. Germline values: CDR1 MNHEY, CDR2 SMNVEV (reference sequence). With V trimmed by 2 bases and J by 2 bases, 6 bases remained unmatched. This CDR3 is built from 15 residues.

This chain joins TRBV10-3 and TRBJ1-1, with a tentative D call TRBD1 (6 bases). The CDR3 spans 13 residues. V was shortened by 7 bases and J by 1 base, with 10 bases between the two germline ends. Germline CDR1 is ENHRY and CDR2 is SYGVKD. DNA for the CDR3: TGTGCCATCAAGTGGACAGCGAACACTGAAGCTTTCTTT. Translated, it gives CAIKWTANTEAFF.

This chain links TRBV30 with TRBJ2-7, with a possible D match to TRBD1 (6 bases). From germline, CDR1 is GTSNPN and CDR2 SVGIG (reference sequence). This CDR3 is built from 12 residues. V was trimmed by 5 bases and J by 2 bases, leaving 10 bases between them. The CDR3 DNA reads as TGTGCCTGGGGACAGACCACCTACGAGCAGTACTTC. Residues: CAWGQTTYEQYF.

The CDR3 reads CASRPSGSSYNEQFF. CDR3 bases: TGTGCCAGCAGGCCTAGTGGGAGCTCCTACAATGAGCAGTTCTTC. The V call is TRBV11-2, the J call TRBJ2-1, with D possibly matching TRBD2 (5 bases). V was trimmed by 6 bases and J by 0 bases, leaving 12 bases between them. The germline V gene has CDR1 SGHAT and CDR2 FQNNGV. The CDR3 is 15 residues long.

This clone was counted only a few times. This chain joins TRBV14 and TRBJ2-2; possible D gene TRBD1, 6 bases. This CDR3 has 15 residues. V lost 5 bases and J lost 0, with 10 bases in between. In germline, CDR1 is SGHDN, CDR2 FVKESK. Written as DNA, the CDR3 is TGTGCCAGCAGCTACGGGACACCGAACACCGGGGAGCTGTTTTTT. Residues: CASSYGTPNTGELFF.